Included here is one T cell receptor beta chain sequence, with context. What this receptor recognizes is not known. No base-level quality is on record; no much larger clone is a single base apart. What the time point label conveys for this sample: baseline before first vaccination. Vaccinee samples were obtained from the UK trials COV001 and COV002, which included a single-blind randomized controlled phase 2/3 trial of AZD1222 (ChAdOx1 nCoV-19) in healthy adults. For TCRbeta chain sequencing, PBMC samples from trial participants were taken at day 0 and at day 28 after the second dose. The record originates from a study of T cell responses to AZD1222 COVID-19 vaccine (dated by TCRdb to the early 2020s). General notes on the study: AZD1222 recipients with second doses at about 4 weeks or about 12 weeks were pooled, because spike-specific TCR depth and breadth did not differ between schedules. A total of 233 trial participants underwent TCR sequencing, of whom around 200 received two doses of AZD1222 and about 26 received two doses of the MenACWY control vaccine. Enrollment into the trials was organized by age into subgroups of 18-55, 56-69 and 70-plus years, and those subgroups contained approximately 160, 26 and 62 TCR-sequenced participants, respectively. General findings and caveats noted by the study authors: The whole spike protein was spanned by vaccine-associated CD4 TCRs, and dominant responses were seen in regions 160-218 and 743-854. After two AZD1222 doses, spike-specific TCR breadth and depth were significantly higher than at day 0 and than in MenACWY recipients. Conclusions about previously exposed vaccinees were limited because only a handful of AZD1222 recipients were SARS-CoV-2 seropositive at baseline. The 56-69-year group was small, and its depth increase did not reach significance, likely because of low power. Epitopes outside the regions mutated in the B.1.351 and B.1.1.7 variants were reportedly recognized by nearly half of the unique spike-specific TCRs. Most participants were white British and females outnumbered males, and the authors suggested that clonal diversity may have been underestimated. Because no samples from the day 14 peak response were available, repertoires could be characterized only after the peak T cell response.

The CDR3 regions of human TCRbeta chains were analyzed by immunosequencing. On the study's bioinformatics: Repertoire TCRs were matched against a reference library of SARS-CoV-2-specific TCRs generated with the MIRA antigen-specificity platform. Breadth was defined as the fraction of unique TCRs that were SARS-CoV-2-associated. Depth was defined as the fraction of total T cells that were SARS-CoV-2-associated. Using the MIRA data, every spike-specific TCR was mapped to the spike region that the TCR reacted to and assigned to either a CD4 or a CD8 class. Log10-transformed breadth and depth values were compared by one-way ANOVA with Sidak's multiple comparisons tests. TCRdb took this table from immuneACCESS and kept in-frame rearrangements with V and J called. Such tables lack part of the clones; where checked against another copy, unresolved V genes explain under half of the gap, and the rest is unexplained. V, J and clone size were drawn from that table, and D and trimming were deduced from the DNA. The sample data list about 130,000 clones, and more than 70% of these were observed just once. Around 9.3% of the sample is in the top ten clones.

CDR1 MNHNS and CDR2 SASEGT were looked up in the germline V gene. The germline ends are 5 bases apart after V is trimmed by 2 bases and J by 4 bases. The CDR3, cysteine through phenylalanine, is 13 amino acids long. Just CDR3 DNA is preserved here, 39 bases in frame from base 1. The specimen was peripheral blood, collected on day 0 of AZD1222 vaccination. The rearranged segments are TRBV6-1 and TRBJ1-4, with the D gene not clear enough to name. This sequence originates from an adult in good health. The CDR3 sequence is CASSEMINEKLFF. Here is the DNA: TGTGCCAGCAGTGAAATGATTAATGAAAAACTGTTTTTT.